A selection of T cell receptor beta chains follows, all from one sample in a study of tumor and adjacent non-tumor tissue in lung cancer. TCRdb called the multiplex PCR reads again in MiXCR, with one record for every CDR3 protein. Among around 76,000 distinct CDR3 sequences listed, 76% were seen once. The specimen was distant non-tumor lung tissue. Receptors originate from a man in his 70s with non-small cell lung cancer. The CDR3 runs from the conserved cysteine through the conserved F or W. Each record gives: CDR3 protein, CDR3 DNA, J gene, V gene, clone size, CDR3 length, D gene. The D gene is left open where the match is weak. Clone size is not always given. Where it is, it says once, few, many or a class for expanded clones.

CDR3: CASSLDIRFRGEKLFF; DNA: TGCGCCAGCAGCCTAGATATTCGATTCCGAGGAGAAAAACTGTTTTTT; J: TRBJ1-4; V: TRBV5-1; size: .; length: 16; D: .
CDR3: CASSQRTSGVYNEQFF; DNA: TGTGCCAGCAGCCAGAGGACTAGCGGGGTTTACAATGAGCAGTTCTTC; J: TRBJ2-1; V: TRBV6-1; size: many; length: 16; D: TRBD2
CDR3: CASSSVVRGRTYEQHF; DNA: TGTGCCAGCAGCTCCGTTGTCCGGGGCAGGACATACGAGCAGCACTTC; J: TRBJ2-7; V: TRBV5-6; size: .; length: 16; D: .
CDR3: CASSLAEMGMITEAFF; DNA: TGTGCCAGTAGCTTAGCCGAGATGGGGATGATCACTGAAGCTTTCTTT; J: TRBJ1-1; V: TRBV11-2; size: .; length: 16; D: .
CDR3: CASKEGGTDTEYF; DNA: TGCGCCAGCAAGGAGGGGGGCACAGATACAGAGTATTTT; J: TRBJ2-3; V: TRBV10-2; size: once; length: 13; D: .
CDR3: CASIQSPLRAGSTDTQYF; DNA: TGCGCCAGCATCCAATCCCCCTTAAGGGCAGGTAGCACAGATACGCAGTATTTT; J: TRBJ2-3; V: TRBV4-1; size: .; length: 18; D: .
CDR3: CSVLGTGGSVGELFF; DNA: TGCAGCGTTTTGGGAACTGGAGGGTCGGTCGGGGAGCTGTTTTTT; J: TRBJ2-2; V: TRBV29-1; size: .; length: 15; D: .
CDR3: CSAIYLLAGGNEHFF; DNA: TGCAGTGCTATCTACCTACTAGCGGGAGGCAATGAGCACTTCTTC; J: TRBJ2-1; V: TRBV20-1; size: .; length: 15; D: TRBD2
CDR3: CASSSVVRDRTYDQYF; DNA: TGTGCTAGCAGTTCCGTTGTCCGGGACAGGACCTACGACCAGTACTTC; J: TRBJ2-7; V: TRBV5-6; size: .; length: 16; D: TRBD1
CDR3: CASSLCPGIEQFF; DNA: TGTGCCAGCAGCTTATGTCCTGGGATTGAGCAGTTCTTC; J: TRBJ2-1; V: TRBV12-3/TRBV12-4; size: .; length: 13; D: .
CDR3: CSVEDLVGPFRANVLTF; DNA: TGCAGCGTTGAAGATCTGGTGGGCCCTTTTAGGGCCAACGTCCTGACTTTC; J: TRBJ2-6; V: TRBV29-1; size: once; length: 17; D: .
CDR3: CASSAYTGELFF; DNA: TGTGCCAGCAGTGCCTACACCGGGGAACTGTTTTTT; J: TRBJ2-2; V: TRBV6-2/TRBV6-3; size: .; length: 12; D: .
CDR3: CASSSALGGRDNNEAFF; DNA: TGTGCCAGCAGTTCCGCATTAGGGGGGCGCGATAACAATGAAGCTTTCTTT; J: TRBJ1-1; V: TRBV6-2/TRBV6-3; size: .; length: 17; D: .
CDR3: CASSTGVSASSGNTIYF; DNA: TGTGCCAGCAGTACCGGCGTTTCAGCTAGCTCTGGAAACACCATATATTTT; J: TRBJ1-3; V: TRBV28; size: .; length: 17; D: .
CDR3: CSVTWGAYEQYF; DNA: TGCAGTGTTACATGGGGAGCCTACGAGCAGTACTTC; J: TRBJ2-7; V: TRBV29-1; size: .; length: 12; D: .
CDR3: CAISRALAGEGDEQYF; DNA: TGCGCCATCAGCCGGGCTCTAGCGGGAGAGGGGGACGAGCAGTACTTC; J: TRBJ2-7; V: TRBV4-1; size: .; length: 16; D: TRBD2